The source of this T cell receptor (beta chain) is a study of OX40 agonist ivuxolimab in advanced cancers. Background on the study: All patients had ivuxolimab intravenously every 2 weeks at 0.01 to 10 mg/kg. Earlier anti-PD-1, anti-PD-L1 or anti-CTLA-4 therapy was permitted; roughly 42% had received some.

As concerns this clone: Antigen specificity is unknown.

Study-level points and caveats: Some of the nonresponding patients also showed low levels of normalized T-cell clonal expansion. Antigen targets of the expanded peripheral T cells went undetermined.

This table comes from immunoSEQ multiplex PCR, and its TCRdb copy is limited to in-frame clones, with some not included. The sample records about 45,000 clones, 75% to 90% being singletons. The specimen comprised CD4+ or CD8+ T cells sorted from blood, sampled in a trial of the OX40 agonist ivuxolimab. The TCR was taken from an adult with an advanced solid tumor such as melanoma, head and neck, liver or kidney cancer.

The CDR3 protein is CASSLVLGTVYGYTF. CDR3 DNA sequence: TGCGCCAGCAGCTTGGTTCTCGGGACAGTCTATGGCTACACCTTC. The chain recombines TRBV5-1 with TRBJ1-2, with 7 bases lining up with TRBD1. V shed 0 bases, J shed 4 bases, and the junction held 6 bases outside the gene matches. Germline lookup yields CDR1 SGHRS and CDR2 YFSETQ. The CDR3 consists of 15 residues.